This T cell receptor beta chain was captured by sequencing in a study of control samples from healthy donors and cancer patients. Per the germline V gene, CDR1 is KGHSH and CDR2 is LQKENI. Germline trimming cut 3 bases from V and 6 bases from J; bases unmatched to any gene: 8. The CDR3 length is 16 residues. TCRdb's copy holds only in-frame clones and misses some; the assay was immunoSEQ multiplex PCR. The repertoire holds 95,000 to 120,000 clones, with 70% to 85% as singletons. V gene TRBV18 combines with J gene TRBJ2-4; 10 nucleotides line up with TRBD1. This clonotype was sampled from a man between 18 and 29 years old in good health. The material sequenced was blood. This chain's CDR3 is CASSPEPGQGSNIQYF. The CDR3 coding sequence is TGTGCCAGCTCACCGGAGCCGGGACAGGGGTCAAACATTCAGTACTTC.